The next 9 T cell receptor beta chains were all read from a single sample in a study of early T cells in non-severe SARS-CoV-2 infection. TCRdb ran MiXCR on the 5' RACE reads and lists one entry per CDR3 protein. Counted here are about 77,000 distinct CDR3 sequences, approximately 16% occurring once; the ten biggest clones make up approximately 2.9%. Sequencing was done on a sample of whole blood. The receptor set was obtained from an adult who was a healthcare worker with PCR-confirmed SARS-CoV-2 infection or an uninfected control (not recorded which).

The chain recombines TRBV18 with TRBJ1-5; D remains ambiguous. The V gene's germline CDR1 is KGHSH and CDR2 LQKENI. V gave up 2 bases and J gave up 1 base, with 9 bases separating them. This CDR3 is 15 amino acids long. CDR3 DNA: TGTGCCAGCTCACCAGAGGCGAGGAGCAATCAGCCCCAGCATTTT. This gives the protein CASSPEARSNQPQHF.

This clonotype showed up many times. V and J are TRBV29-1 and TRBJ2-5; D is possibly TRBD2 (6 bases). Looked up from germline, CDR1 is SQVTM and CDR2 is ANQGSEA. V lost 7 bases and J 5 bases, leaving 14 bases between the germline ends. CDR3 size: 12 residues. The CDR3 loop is CSGRLGAETQYF. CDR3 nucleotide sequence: TGCAGCGGTAGACTAGGCGCGGAGACCCAGTACTTC.

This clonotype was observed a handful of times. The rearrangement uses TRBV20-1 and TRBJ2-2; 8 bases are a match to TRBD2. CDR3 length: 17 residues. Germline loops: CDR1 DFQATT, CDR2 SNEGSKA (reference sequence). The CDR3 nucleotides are TGCAGCGCCCCTCGTGCTAGTAGCGGGGCGAACACCGGGGAGCTGTTTTTT. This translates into CSAPRASSGANTGELFF.

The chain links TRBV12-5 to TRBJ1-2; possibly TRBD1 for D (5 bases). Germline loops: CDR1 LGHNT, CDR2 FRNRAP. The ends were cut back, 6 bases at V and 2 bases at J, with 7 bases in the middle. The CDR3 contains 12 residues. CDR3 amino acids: CASGRQNYGYTF. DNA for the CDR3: TGTGCTAGTGGGCGACAGAACTATGGCTACACCTTC.

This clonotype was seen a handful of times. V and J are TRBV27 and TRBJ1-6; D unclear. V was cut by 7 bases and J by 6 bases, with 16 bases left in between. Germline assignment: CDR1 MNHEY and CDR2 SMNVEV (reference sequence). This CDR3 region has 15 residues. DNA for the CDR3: TGTGCCAGCAAGAGGACCCGGCAGGTTAATTCACCCCTCCACTTT. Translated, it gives CASKRTRQVNSPLHF.

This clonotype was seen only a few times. CDR3 protein: CASSPYTGGVQPQHF. As DNA, the CDR3 is TGTGCCAGCAGTCCCTACACAGGGGGCGTTCAGCCCCAGCATTTT. V is TRBV12-3 or TRBV12-4 and J is TRBJ1-5; 9 bases are a match to TRBD1. The CDR3 sequence is 15 residues long. J gave up 6 bases and V 5 bases, and 8 bases lay outside the gene matches.

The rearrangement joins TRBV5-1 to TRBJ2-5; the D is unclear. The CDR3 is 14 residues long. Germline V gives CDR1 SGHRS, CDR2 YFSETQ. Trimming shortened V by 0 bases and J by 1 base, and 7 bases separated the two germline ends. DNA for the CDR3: TGCGCCAGCAGCTTGGGTACTATCCAAGAGACCCAGTACTTC. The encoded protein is CASSLGTIQETQYF. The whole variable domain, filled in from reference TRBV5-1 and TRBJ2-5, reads KAGVTQTPRYLIKTRGQQVTLSCSPISGHRSVSWYQQTPGQGLQFLFEYFSETQRNKGNFPGRFSGRQFSNSRSEMNVSTLELGDSALYLCASSLGTIQETQYFGPGTRLLVL.

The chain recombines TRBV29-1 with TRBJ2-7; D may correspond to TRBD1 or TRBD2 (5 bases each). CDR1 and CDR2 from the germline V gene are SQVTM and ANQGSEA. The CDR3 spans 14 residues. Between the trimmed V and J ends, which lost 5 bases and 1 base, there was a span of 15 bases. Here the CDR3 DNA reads TGCAGCGTTAATACAAGGGACGGATCCTACGAGCAGTACTTC. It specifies CSVNTRDGSYEQYF.

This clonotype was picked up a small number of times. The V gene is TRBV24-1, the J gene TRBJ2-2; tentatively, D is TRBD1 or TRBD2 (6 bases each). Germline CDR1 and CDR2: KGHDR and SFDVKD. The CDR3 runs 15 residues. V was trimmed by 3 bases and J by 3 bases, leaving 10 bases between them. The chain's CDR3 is CATSDARGDTGELFF. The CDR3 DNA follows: TGTGCCACCAGTGATGCTAGGGGGGACACCGGGGAGCTGTTTTTT.